The 3 T cell receptor beta chains below all came from one sample that was sequenced in a study of blood T cell repertoires in COVID-19. The assay was immunoSEQ multiplex PCR, and TCRdb's table has in-frame clones only and misses some. The sample carries around 280,000 clones, around 87% recorded once. Sequencing used peripheral blood. These TCRs come from a woman in her forties or fifties who had recovered from COVID-19.

The chain employs TRBV30 and TRBJ2-7; 7 bases agree with TRBD1. Germline CDR1 is GTSNPN and CDR2 is SVGIG (reference sequence). This CDR3 spans 13 amino acids. V lost 4 bases to trimming and J lost 4 bases; unmatched junction nucleotides: 7. The CDR3 loop reads CAWTRTGPYEQYF. CDR3 DNA sequence: TGTGCCTGGACCCGGACAGGCCCGTACGAGCAGTACTTC.

The chain links TRBV6-5 to TRBJ1-1; D is unresolved. This CDR3 contains 14 residues. Germline V lookup: CDR1 MNHEY, CDR2 SVGAGI. The V end was cut by 7 bases, the J end by 4 bases, with 16 bases between. The CDR3 here is CASIPDGEGTEAFF. The CDR3 coding sequence is TGTGCCAGCATCCCCGACGGGGAAGGCACTGAAGCTTTCTTT.

To note about this clone: Distinct nucleotide sequences in the sample also encode this CDR3. The chain uses TRBV7-9 and TRBJ1-2; tentatively, D is TRBD1 (6 bases). The germline CDR1 and CDR2 sequences are SEHNR and FQNEAQ (reference sequence). The ends were cut back, 4 bases at V and 2 bases at J, with 14 bases in the middle. The CDR3 is made up of 15 amino acids. The CDR3 here is CASSSRTGTNYGYTF. The CDR3 DNA reads as TGTGCCAGCAGCTCCAGAACAGGGACCAACTATGGCTACACCTTC.